This T cell receptor (beta chain) was retrieved from a study of blood T cell repertoires in COVID-19. The recovered donors of Cohort 3 showed two negative PCRs, clearance, or symptom resolution. Using immunoSEQ multiplex PCR, the repertoire was profiled, and TCRdb retains in-frame clones only, with some absent. The sample has a few hundred thousand clones, nearly 90% seen once. Trimming removed 7 bases from V and 0 bases from J, with 19 bases in between. The CDR3 loop spans 16 amino acids. The germline CDR1 and CDR2 sequences are MDHEN and SYDVKM. The V gene is TRBV28, the J gene TRBJ2-7, with D perhaps TRBD1 (5 bases). The origin of this receptor is a woman aged 30 to 39 who had recovered from COVID-19. The sequenced sample was PBMCs or T cells enriched from blood (not recorded which). The CDR3 DNA reads as TGTGCCAGCATGATTGTGCGGAACAGGCACTCCTACGAGCAGTACTTC. It translates to CASMIVRNRHSYEQYF.